This TCR beta chain appears in the sequencing data of a study of cytomegalovirus exposure and HLA in healthy donors. Assay used: immunoSEQ multiplex PCR; TCRdb lists only in-frame clones, some missing. The table lists 200,000 or so clones, around four fifths of them singletons, with roughly 7.5% in the top ten. CDR3 length: 14 amino acids. Trimming removed 8 bases at V and 1 base at J, with 11 bases between. Germline CDR1 and CDR2: MDHEN and SYDVKM. The donors were part of the validation cohort of 100 to 150 subjects. That cohort was separate from the first cohort, which comprised under 750 subjects.

Input material: PBMCs. The TCR was taken from a man aged 18 to 30 in good health and CMV-seropositive. This chain joins TRBV28 and TRBJ2-2, with D maybe TRBD2 (5 bases). CDR3 sequence reads: CASRRGRNTGELFF. CDR3 nucleotide sequence: TGTGCCAGCCGGAGAGGGAGGAACACCGGGGAGCTGTTTTTT.